This section outlines one TCR beta chain sequence together with its context. Antigen specificity is unknown. V lost 6 bases, J lost 3 bases, and 11 bases lay in between. CDR3 size: 13 residues. CDR1 and CDR2 (germline): SNHLY, FYNNEI. The sample belongs to a study of cytomegalovirus exposure and HLA in healthy donors. Study observations and caveats: Reportedly, fewer N-insertions than the roughly 700-donor mean appeared in an Asian-associated ancestry cluster in a later analysis.

Both 60 Vbeta primers and 13 Jbeta primers went into the PCR. Some clones are missing from TCRdb's copy, which holds only in-frame ones; the method was immunoSEQ multiplex PCR. The sample carries approximately 250,000 clones, roughly 81% recorded once. The V call is TRBV2, the J call TRBJ1-1, with TRBD1 as a possible D gene (5 bases). Source material: PBMCs. The receptor's source is a girl between 2 and 10 years old in good health and CMV-seronegative. The CDR3 here is CASSADSYTEAFF. Here the CDR3 DNA reads TGTGCCAGCAGCGCTGACAGTTACACTGAAGCTTTCTTT.